These 27 T cell receptor beta chains were sequenced from one sample in a study of blood T cell repertoires in COVID-19. Sequencing was performed with immunoSEQ multiplex PCR; in TCRdb, only in-frame clones are kept and a portion is missing. The profile shows over 100,000 clones, around three quarters of them singletons. Sequencing used peripheral blood. These receptors were taken from a man between 60 and 75 years old with active or convalescent COVID-19.

This clone was observed a few times. This rearrangement joins TRBV7-9 to TRBJ2-3; TRBD2 agrees at 8 bases. The V gene end was trimmed by 7 bases and the J gene end by 0 bases; junction bases not matched to a gene: 3. Germline V gene lookup returns CDR1 SEHNR and CDR2 FQNEAQ (reference sequence). This CDR3 contains 14 residues. CDR3 DNA sequence: TGTGCCAGCACCCGGGAGGGTAGCACAGATACGCAGTATTTT. Encoded protein: CASTREGSTDTQYF.

The rearrangement links TRBV2 to TRBJ2-3; 8 nucleotides match TRBD1. Germline V gene lookup returns CDR1 SNHLY and CDR2 FYNNEI. This CDR3 has 14 residues. CDR3 in amino acids: CVHEGQDSTDTQYF. The CDR3 DNA reads as TGTGTCCACGAGGGACAGGATAGCACAGATACGCAGTATTTT.

This clone qualifies as medium-sized (0.01 to 0.1%). The chain joins TRBV7-6 to TRBJ1-4, with D perhaps TRBD1 (5 bases). Looked up from germline, CDR1 is SGHVS and CDR2 is FNYEAQ. V dropped 5 bases and J dropped 8 bases, with 12 bases sitting between them. The CDR3 runs to 13 residues. CDR3 sequence: CASSEGSGEKLFF. Here the CDR3 DNA reads TGTGCCAGCAGCGAAGGATCAGGGGAAAAACTGTTTTTT. The full variable domain, with the rest looked up from reference TRBV7-6 and TRBJ1-4, is GAGVSQSPRYKVTKRGQDVALRCDPISGHVSLYWYRQALGQGPEFLTYFNYEAQQDKSGLPNDRFSAERPEGSISTLTIQRTEQRDSAMYRCASSEGSGEKLFFGSGTQLSVL.

The V call is TRBV7-2, the J call TRBJ2-7, with D hard to call. Germline V gene lookup returns CDR1 SGHTA and CDR2 FQGNSA. V was pared by 2 bases and J by 0 bases, with 8 bases between. The CDR3 runs 14 residues. CDR3 sequence (DNA): TGTGCCAGCAGCTTATCTGCCAGCTCCTACGAGCAGTACTTC. This codes for CASSLSASSYEQYF.

The count of this clone is one. The chain joins TRBV9 to TRBJ2-7; D ambiguous. This CDR3 has 13 residues. The germline gives CDR1 SGDLS, CDR2 YYNGEE. V gave up 0 bases and J gave up 5 bases, with 9 bases separating them. The CDR3 bases are TGTGCCAGCAGCGTAGACGATGGCCACGAGCAGTACTTC. As protein: CASSVDDGHEQYF.

The CDR3 coding sequence is TGTGCCAGCAGCCTCGACTCGAGCTCCTACAATGAGCAGTTCTTC. Translating gives CASSLDSSSYNEQFF. This chain joins TRBV7-8 and TRBJ2-1; D gene ambiguous. Trimming took 5 bases from V and 0 from J, leaving 11 bases between them. There are 15 residues in the CDR3. Germline V gene lookup returns CDR1 SGHVS and CDR2 FQNEAQ.

This clone was counted at least ten times. J is TRBJ2-3 and V is TRBV19, with 9 bases identical to TRBD2. Trimming took 3 bases from V and 1 from J; bases not matched to a gene: 5. Germline V CDR1 and CDR2: LNHDA, SQIVND (reference sequence). This CDR3 spans 16 amino acids. The CDR3 coding sequence is TGTGCCAGTAGTATGGGGACTAGCTTGGGCACAGATACGCAGTATTTT. Residues: CASSMGTSLGTDTQYF.

The chain joins TRBV7-8 to TRBJ2-1; TRBD1 agrees at 10 bases. Germline loops: CDR1 SGHVS, CDR2 FQNEAQ. V shed 2 bases, J shed 8 bases, and the junction held 6 bases outside the gene matches. This CDR3 contains 15 residues. In DNA form, the CDR3 reads TGTGCCAGCAGCTTAAACTGGGACAGGGGCGATGAGCAGTTCTTC. This gives the protein CASSLNWDRGDEQFF.

The chain employs TRBV5-5 and TRBJ2-1; D is perhaps TRBD2 (6 bases). Between the trimmed V and J ends, which lost 5 bases and 0 bases, there was a span of 15 bases. The CDR3 covers 16 residues. Germline CDR1 is SGHKS and CDR2 is YYEKEE (reference sequence). The CDR3 sequence: CASRPTSSSSYNEQFF. The DNA of the CDR3 is TGTGCCAGCAGACCTACTAGCTCGTCCTCCTACAATGAGCAGTTCTTC.

The chain links TRBV5-5 to TRBJ2-5; TRBD1 agrees at 7 bases. The CDR3 totals 15 residues. The ends lost 4 bases at V and 2 bases at J; junction bases unmatched: 8. In germline, CDR1 is SGHKS, CDR2 YYEKEE (reference sequence). Written as DNA, the CDR3 is TGTGCCAGCAGCCACGGGACAGCCACTCAAGAGACCCAGTACTTC. Protein product: CASSHGTATQETQYF.

The chain combines TRBV3-1 (or the pseudogene TRBV3-2) with TRBJ1-5; D unresolved. Trimming took off 2 bases at V and 2 bases at J, with 7 bases between the two ends. Germline values: CDR1 LGHDT, CDR2 YNNKEL (reference sequence). The CDR3 is 14 amino acids. The CDR3 sequence: CASSQFQGNQPQHF. The CDR3, as DNA: TGTGCCAGCAGCCAATTCCAGGGCAATCAGCCCCAGCATTTT.

This clone is a singleton in its sample. The chain combines TRBV7-8 with TRBJ2-1; 10 bases fit TRBD1. V lost 6 bases to trimming and J lost 8 bases; unmatched junction nucleotides: 7. This CDR3 comprises 14 residues. Germline lookup yields CDR1 SGHVS and CDR2 FQNEAQ. Here the CDR3 reads CASSSGTGDDEQFF. The CDR3 region has the DNA TGTGCCAGCAGTTCCGGGACAGGGGACGATGAGCAGTTCTTC.

The rearrangement links TRBV19 to TRBJ2-5; 10 nucleotides align to TRBD1. Germline CDR1 reads LNHDA; CDR2 reads SQIVND (reference sequence). This CDR3 region has 15 residues. V was clipped by 10 bases and J by 5 bases; unmatched bases: 13. CDR3 loop: CATGQGDIFGETQYF. Written as DNA, the CDR3 is TGTGCCACAGGACAGGGGGATATATTCGGCGAGACCCAGTACTTC.

This clone was recorded at least ten times. This chain joins TRBV6-5 and TRBJ1-1; a possible D gene is TRBD1 (5 bases). CDR3 length: 14 residues. CDR1 MNHEY and CDR2 SVGAGI come from the germline V gene. Trimming removed 2 bases at V and 0 bases at J, with 7 bases between. This CDR3 reads CASSYRGMNTEAFF. The CDR3 DNA follows: TGTGCCAGCAGTTACCGGGGGATGAACACTGAAGCTTTCTTT.

The table lists this clone with a count of one. The chain carries TRBV4-3 and TRBJ2-7, with D perhaps TRBD2 (6 bases). CDR3 size: 13 residues. The ends were cut back, 1 base at V and 7 bases at J, with 11 bases in the middle. Germline lookup yields CDR1 LGHNA and CDR2 YSLEER. The CDR3 here is CASSQGAGWEQYF. DNA of the CDR3: TGCGCCAGCAGCCAAGGGGCGGGGTGGGAGCAGTACTTC.

The J gene is TRBJ1-5, the V gene TRBV5-1; the D gene is possibly TRBD1 (6 bases). The germline V gene has CDR1 SGHRS and CDR2 YFSETQ. V was clipped by 4 bases and J by 3 bases, with 11 bases between them. This CDR3 has 14 residues. CDR3 nucleotides: TGCGCCAGCAGCCTAGGACAGCTCAATCAGCCCCAGCATTTT. Amino acid sequence: CASSLGQLNQPQHF.

The V call is TRBV9, the J call TRBJ2-3; 7 bases map to TRBD2. Germline CDR1 SGDLS, CDR2 YYNGEE. With 0 bases clipped from V and 5 bases from J, the junction kept 6 bases outside the gene matches. The CDR3 totals 15 residues. CDR3 in amino acids: CASSVGGVAGDTQYF. The CDR3 bases are TGTGCCAGCAGCGTAGGAGGTGTAGCGGGAGATACGCAGTATTTT.

The rearrangement joins TRBV5-5 to TRBJ2-5; TRBD2 agrees at 10 bases. This CDR3 comprises 16 residues. The trim removed 1 base at V and 4 bases at J, leaving 7 bases unmatched. Germline assignment: CDR1 SGHKS and CDR2 YYEKEE (reference sequence). The DNA of the CDR3 is TGTGCCAGCAGCTTGTGGGGGGCTAGCGGGAGAGAGACCCAGTACTTC. Protein sequence: CASSLWGASGRETQYF.

The chain has TRBV11-3 and TRBJ2-3; tentative D call: TRBD2 (5 bases). The germline CDR1 and CDR2 sequences are SGHNT and YENEEA. With 1 base removed from V and 8 bases from J, the gap between germline ends came to 10 bases. The length of the CDR3 is 13 residues. The CDR3 DNA reads as TGTGCCAGCAGCTTAGGGGTCCGGGGTACGCAGTATTTT. It codes for CASSLGVRGTQYF.

This clone was seen only once. V gene TRBV28 combines with J gene TRBJ2-1; 12 bases are a match to TRBD2. The CDR3 is 15 residues long. The V segment lost 3 bases and the J segment 10 bases; nucleotides outside the gene matches: 7. Germline V lookup: CDR1 MDHEN, CDR2 SYDVKM. The CDR3: CASSFELAGGPEQFF. Here the CDR3 DNA reads TGTGCCAGCAGTTTTGAACTAGCGGGGGGCCCAGAGCAGTTCTTC. The variable domain in full, completed from reference TRBV28 and TRBJ2-1, reads DVKVTQSSRYLVKRTGEKVFLECVQDMDHENMFWYRQDPGLGLRLIYFSYDVKMKEKGDIPEGYSVSREKKERFSLILESASTNQTSMYLCASSFELAGGPEQFFGPGTRLTVL.

V is TRBV28 and J is TRBJ1-2; TRBD1 matches 9 bases. Germline values: CDR1 MDHEN, CDR2 SYDVKM. After removal of 4 bases from V and 4 bases from J, the junction contained 10 bases not matched to a gene. The CDR3 runs to 16 residues. CDR3 sequence reads: CASSSGTGKPIYGYTF. The CDR3 DNA reads as TGTGCCAGCAGTTCCGGGACAGGGAAGCCTATCTATGGCTACACCTTC.

The rearrangement links TRBV2 to TRBJ2-7, with TRBD1 matching over 8 bases. The CDR3 is 15 residues long. Germline assignment: CDR1 SNHLY and CDR2 FYNNEI. V was pared by 7 bases and J by 1 base, with 9 bases of the junction left unmatched. CDR3 coding DNA: TGTGCCAGCAAGGAGGCCCGGGACAGGTCCTACGAGCAGTACTTC. This gives the protein CASKEARDRSYEQYF. The complete variable domain, with remaining parts taken from reference TRBV2 and TRBJ2-7, reads EPEVTQTPSHQVTQMGQEVILRCVPISNHLYFYWYRQILGQKVEFLVSFYNNEISEKSEIFDDQFSVERPDGSNFTLKIRSTKLEDSAMYFCASKEARDRSYEQYFGPGTRLTVT.

The chain couples TRBV5-1 to TRBJ2-7, with D perhaps matching TRBD2 (6 bases). With 0 bases removed from V and 12 bases from J, the gap between germline ends came to 16 bases. Germline CDR1 SGHRS, CDR2 YFSETQ. The CDR3 sequence is 13 residues long. The CDR3 protein is CASSLGGRDLWYF. CDR3 sequence (DNA): TGCGCCAGCAGCTTGGGTGGCCGGGACTTATGGTACTTC.

This rearrangement joins TRBV4-2 to TRBJ2-2; perhaps TRBD1 as D (5 bases). CDR1 is LGHNA and CDR2 is YNFKEQ in the germline V gene. The CDR3 extends over 14 amino acids. V was cut by 4 bases and J by 4 bases, with 10 bases left in between. The CDR3 sequence is CASSPNRGTGELFF. CDR3 in DNA: TGTGCCAGCAGCCCTAATAGGGGCACCGGGGAGCTGTTTTTT.

The rearrangement links TRBV19 to TRBJ2-4; 7 nucleotides line up with TRBD2. From germline, CDR1 is LNHDA and CDR2 SQIVND (reference sequence). J lost 3 bases, V lost 6 bases, and 20 bases had no gene match. The CDR3 extends over 19 amino acids. CDR3: CASRVSAFLAEPLKNIQYF. DNA of the CDR3: TGTGCCAGTAGAGTTTCCGCCTTCCTAGCGGAACCACTCAAAAACATTCAGTACTTC.

The chain uses TRBV7-9 and TRBJ2-7, with 7 bases aligning to TRBD2. This CDR3 has 16 amino acids. Germline V gene lookup returns CDR1 SEHNR and CDR2 FQNEAQ (reference sequence). Trimming removed 5 bases from V and 0 bases from J; junction bases left unmatched: 10. The CDR3 is CASSPTSALTSYEQYF. DNA for the CDR3: TGTGCCAGCAGCCCCACTAGCGCGCTTACCTCCTACGAGCAGTACTTC.

This clone turned up a few times. The rearrangement links TRBV28 to TRBJ1-5; D call uncertain. The CDR3 consists of 12 residues. Germline-derived CDR1 and CDR2 are MDHEN and SYDVKM. Trimming removed 6 bases from V and 3 bases from J, with 6 bases in between. CDR3 in DNA: TGTGCCAGCAGGGTCTACAATCAGCCCCAGCATTTT. Translation: CASRVYNQPQHF.